Below, 26 T cell receptor beta chains from the same sample are listed, as sequenced in a study of shared clonotypes between healthy human individuals. Only in-frame clones appear in the TCRdb table, and some are missing; sequencing was by immunoSEQ multiplex PCR. The sample records about 380,000 clones, about 96% being singletons. The sample comprised memory CD8+ T cells sorted from blood. This sample's subset: CD45RO+ cells pooled with CCR7-negative TemRA cells. The receptors originated from a man aged 30-40 years in good health.

V and J are TRBV5-8 and TRBJ1-5, with D tentatively TRBD1 (5 bases). From germline, CDR1 is SGHTS and CDR2 YDEGEE. The CDR3 runs to 14 residues. V was trimmed by 10 bases and J by 2 bases, leaving 16 bases between them. The CDR3 DNA is TGTGCCGCAAGCGGGGGACGCGGCAATCAGCCCCAGCATTTT. As protein: CAASGGRGNQPQHF.

The chain links TRBV10-2 to TRBJ2-5; 11 bases are shared with TRBD2. Germline V gene lookup returns CDR1 WSHSY and CDR2 SAAADI. V shed 4 bases and J 3 bases; nucleotides not matched to a gene: 4. This CDR3 spans 15 amino acids. The CDR3 DNA reads TGCGCCAGCAGTGGGGCTAGCGGGAGGAAAGAGACCCAGTACTTC. Amino acid sequence: CASSGASGRKETQYF.

The chain joins TRBV10-3 to TRBJ2-3; D call uncertain. V lost 4 bases to trimming and J lost 3 bases, with 2 bases between them. This CDR3 contains 11 residues. CDR1 ENHRY and CDR2 SYGVKD come from the germline V gene. This CDR3 reads CAISATDTQYF. In DNA form, the CDR3 reads TGTGCCATCAGTGCAACAGATACGCAGTATTTT.

Turning to this clone: Within the sample, other DNA sequences also encode this same CDR3. This CDR3 is CASSLGTSSYNEQFF. The CDR3 coding sequence is TGTGCCAGCAGCTTAGGGACTAGTAGTTACAATGAGCAGTTCTTC. This sequence joins TRBV7-8 and TRBJ2-1, with 7 bases aligning to TRBD2. The CDR3 is 15 residues long. Per germline, CDR1 SGHVS and CDR2 FQNEAQ. V was pared by 1 base and J by 4 bases, with 4 bases of the junction left unmatched.

This chain links TRBV4-1 with TRBJ1-1; maybe TRBD1 (5 bases). The CDR3 is made up of 13 amino acids. Germline V gives CDR1 MGHRA, CDR2 YSYEKL. V lost 2 bases and J lost 7, with 11 bases in between. CDR3 in amino acids: CASSQILGLEAFF. CDR3 coding DNA: TGCGCCAGCAGCCAAATTTTGGGACTTGAAGCTTTCTTT.

This sequence joins TRBV28 and TRBJ1-1; weak D call: TRBD1 (5 bases). Trimming removed 2 bases at V and 1 base at J, with 20 bases between. The CDR3 totals 18 residues. CDR1 and CDR2 from the germline V gene are MDHEN and SYDVKM. DNA of the CDR3: TGTGCCAGCAGTTTACTTTTAGCTATTGCGGGGGAGAACACTGAAGCTTTCTTT. This translates into CASSLLLAIAGENTEAFF.

The gene calls are TRBV30 and TRBJ1-5; tentative D call: TRBD1 (6 bases). V lost 1 base, J lost 2 bases, and 21 bases lay in between. Germline V gene lookup returns CDR1 GTSNPN and CDR2 SVGIG (reference sequence). The CDR3 spans 18 residues. For the CDR3, the DNA is TGTGCCTGGAGTGCCGGTTGGGGGGCGCGGAATGGCAATCAGCCCCAGCATTTT. Amino acid sequence: CAWSAGWGARNGNQPQHF.

The CDR3 nucleotides are TGTGCCAGCAGCTTAGGGACAGGCTATGGCTACACCTTC. Translating gives CASSLGTGYGYTF. The rearrangement links TRBV7-3 to TRBJ1-2, with TRBD1 matching over 8 bases. The J segment lost 4 bases and the V segment lost 2 bases, leaving 0 bases of the junction unmatched. This CDR3 is built from 13 residues. Germline V gives CDR1 SGHTA, CDR2 FQGTGA.

Remarks on this clone: This CDR3 is also generated by other DNA sequences in the sample. This chain connects TRBV2 to TRBJ2-7; 9 nucleotides line up with TRBD1. CDR1 SNHLY and CDR2 FYNNEI come from the germline V gene. This CDR3 spans 12 amino acids. J was trimmed by 3 bases and V by 6 bases; bases with no gene match: 0. The CDR3 loop reads CASRTGGYEQYF. CDR3 nucleotide sequence: TGTGCCAGCAGGACAGGGGGCTACGAGCAGTACTTC.

The V call is TRBV5-1, the J call TRBJ2-7; possibly TRBD1 or TRBD2 for D (5 bases each). Trimming removed 3 bases from V and 3 bases from J, with 16 bases in between. CDR1 is SGHRS and CDR2 is YFSETQ in the germline V gene. CDR3 length: 15 amino acids. DNA for the CDR3: TGCGCCAGCAGCTGGCGAAGGGACGGGAACTACGAGCAGTACTTC. This translates into CASSWRRDGNYEQYF.

The chain couples TRBV11-2 to TRBJ2-5; D is undetermined. Germline CDR1 and CDR2: SGHAT and FQNNGV. The CDR3 has 13 residues. V dropped 5 bases and J dropped 4 bases, with 11 bases sitting between them. The CDR3 sequence: CASSTSETETQYF. In DNA form, the CDR3 reads TGTGCCAGCAGCACAAGTGAAACAGAGACCCAGTACTTC.

V usage is TRBV28 and J usage is TRBJ1-4; maybe TRBD1 (5 bases). Per germline, CDR1 MDHEN and CDR2 SYDVKM. This CDR3 spans 17 amino acids. The V end was cut by 4 bases, the J end by 4 bases, with 19 bases between. CDR3 sequence reads: CASSSSGLGRINEKLFF. Written as DNA, the CDR3 is TGTGCCAGCAGTTCTAGCGGCCTGGGACGGATTAATGAAAAACTGTTTTTT.

The rearrangement joins TRBV28 to TRBJ1-1; TRBD1 matches at 7 bases. CDR1 is MDHEN and CDR2 is SYDVKM in the germline V gene. CDR3 size: 14 residues. V was pared by 8 bases and J by 2 bases, with 8 bases of the junction left unmatched. CDR3 coding DNA: TGTGCCAGCGGTGAGACAGGGTCAAACACTGAAGCTTTCTTT. Amino acids: CASGETGSNTEAFF.

Of note for this clone: The identical CDR3 is also encoded by other nucleotide sequences in the sample. V and J are TRBV6-5 and TRBJ1-2; 9 nucleotides align to TRBD1. Looked up from germline, CDR1 is MNHEY and CDR2 is SVGAGI. V shed 5 bases, J shed 3 bases, and the junction held 1 base outside the gene matches. The CDR3 covers 13 residues. This chain's CDR3 is CASSRDRDYGYTF. The CDR3 nucleotides read TGTGCCAGCAGTCGGGACAGGGACTATGGCTACACCTTC.

V and J are TRBV5-4 and TRBJ2-7; 8 bases match TRBD2. V shed 4 bases, J shed 1 base, and the junction held 7 bases outside the gene matches. Per germline, CDR1 SGHNT and CDR2 YYREEE (reference sequence). This CDR3 has 15 residues. The CDR3 DNA is TGTGCCAGCAGCACAAGCGGGAGTCCGTCCTACGAGCAGTACTTC. It codes for CASSTSGSPSYEQYF.

This clone was seen a single time. J is TRBJ2-1 and V is TRBV7-9; no clear D. The CDR3 length is 12 residues. The ends were cut back, 5 bases at V and 10 bases at J, with 12 bases in the middle. Germline assignment: CDR1 SEHNR and CDR2 FQNEAQ (reference sequence). CDR3 bases: TGTGCCAGCAGCCTACTTTTTGAGGAGCAGTTCTTC. Its protein is CASSLLFEEQFF.

The chain joins TRBV7-2 to TRBJ1-5; D is unresolved. V dropped 1 base and J dropped 6 bases, with 16 bases sitting between them. CDR1 is SGHTA and CDR2 is FQGNSA in the germline V gene. This CDR3 has 16 amino acids. The CDR3 loop reads CASSLGAGEVGQPQHF. The CDR3 region has the DNA TGTGCCAGCAGCTTAGGGGCTGGGGAGGTGGGTCAGCCCCAGCATTTT.

To note about this clone: Other DNA sequences in the sample encode the same CDR3. The rearrangement joins TRBV20-1 to TRBJ1-5; D remains ambiguous. The V gene lost 6 bases and the J gene lost 2 bases, with 5 bases spanning the gap. There are 11 residues in the CDR3. Germline values: CDR1 DFQATT, CDR2 SNEGSKA (reference sequence). CDR3 loop: CSAVGNQPQHF. The CDR3 region has the DNA TGCAGTGCCGTGGGCAATCAGCCCCAGCATTTT.

The chain couples TRBV9 to TRBJ2-7, with 7 bases fitting TRBD2. The germline V gene encodes CDR1 SGDLS and CDR2 YYNGEE. J gave up 5 bases and V 1 base, and 9 bases lay outside the gene matches. The CDR3 extends over 15 amino acids. The DNA of the CDR3 is TGTGCCAGCAGCGTATCGGCGGGAGAGATTGACGAGCAGTACTTC. Encoded protein: CASSVSAGEIDEQYF.

The chain joins TRBV30 to TRBJ1-1; a possible D gene is TRBD1 (5 bases). The germline V gene has CDR1 GTSNPN and CDR2 SVGIG (reference sequence). V was cut by 3 bases and J by 3 bases, with 11 bases left in between. The CDR3 is made up of 13 amino acids. For the CDR3, the DNA is TGTGCCTGGAGCGGGGCAGGGCACACTGAAGCTTTCTTT. Amino acid sequence: CAWSGAGHTEAFF. The full variable domain, completed using reference TRBV30 and TRBJ1-1, is SQTIHQWPATLVQPVGSPLSLECTVEGTSNPNLYWYRQAAGRGLQLLFYSVGIGQISSEVPQNLSASRPQDRQFILSSKKLLLSDSGFYLCAWSGAGHTEAFFGQGTRLTVV.

The genes are TRBV9 and TRBJ2-7; possible D gene TRBD2, 6 bases. Germline V gene lookup returns CDR1 SGDLS and CDR2 YYNGEE. V gave up 2 bases and J gave up 7 bases, with 13 bases separating them. This CDR3 is built from 13 residues. The CDR3 is CASSVSGVGEQYF. CDR3 nucleotide sequence: TGTGCCAGCAGCGTGTCGGGAGTGGGGGAGCAGTACTTC.

The CDR3 nucleotides read TGTGCCAGCAGTTGGACTGTCAGCTCCTACGAGCAGTACTTC. Its protein product is CASSWTVSSYEQYF. This chain joins TRBV28 and TRBJ2-7, with D possibly matching TRBD2 (5 bases). Trimming removed 4 bases from V and 0 bases from J, with 10 bases in between. The CDR3 has 14 amino acids. CDR1 is MDHEN, CDR2 SYDVKM, per germline.

V is TRBV28 and J is TRBJ2-3; D may be TRBD1 or TRBD2 (6 bases each). Germline CDR1 reads MDHEN; CDR2 reads SYDVKM. The V end lost 11 bases, the J end lost 3 bases, and 15 bases lay between the germline ends. The CDR3 length is 13 residues. The DNA of the CDR3 is TGTGCCTGCCCCGGAGGGGGAACAGATACGCAGTATTTT. Its translation: CACPGGGTDTQYF.

On this clone: The DNA is left out, because the CDR3 cannot be placed on it with certainty; the CDR3 is given as TCRdb lists it. The chain recombines TRBV2 with TRBJ2-5; whether TRBD1, the table's D call, matches the DNA was not checked. The V gene's germline CDR1 is SNHLY and CDR2 FYNNEI. Including both end residues, the CDR3 is 14 amino acids long. The CDR3 protein is CASTSVGGRETQYF.

This chain connects TRBV6-1 to TRBJ1-3, with D perhaps TRBD1 (5 bases). CDR1 is MNHNS and CDR2 is SASEGT in the germline V gene. This CDR3 comprises 14 residues. Trimming left V 0 bases short and J 5 bases short, with 8 bases between. The CDR3 spells CASSEAGGRNTIYF. For the CDR3, the DNA is TGTGCCAGCAGTGAAGCGGGGGGGAGAAACACCATATATTTT.

Worth noting for this clone: Other DNA sequences in this sample translate to the same CDR3. This sequence joins TRBV5-6 and TRBJ2-7, with D possibly called TRBD1 or TRBD2 (6 bases each). The germline V gene has CDR1 SGHDT and CDR2 YYEEEE. Trimming left V 2 bases short and J 4 bases short, with 10 bases between. This CDR3 spans 13 amino acids. The CDR3 reads CASSLGGGYEQYF. The CDR3 DNA reads as TGTGCCAGCAGCTTAGGAGGGGGTTACGAGCAGTACTTC.